These 14 T cell receptor beta chains share one sample of origin, sequenced in a study of blood T cell repertoires in COVID-19. Sequenced by immunoSEQ multiplex PCR; TCRdb stores in-frame clones only, minus some. Of over 300,000 clones listed, about 90% are singletons. Sequenced sample: peripheral blood. The receptors originated from a young man with active or convalescent COVID-19.

This clone was counted a few times. The rearrangement uses TRBV3-1 (or the pseudogene TRBV3-2) and TRBJ1-4; possibly TRBD1 for D (6 bases). The CDR3 loop spans 13 amino acids. Trimming took off 4 bases at V and 8 bases at J, with 11 bases between the two ends. Germline-derived CDR1 and CDR2 are LGHDT and YNNKEL (reference sequence). The CDR3 spells CASSRQGSEKLFF. CDR3 in DNA: TGTGCCAGCAGCCGGCAGGGGTCGGAAAAACTGTTTTTT.

The V call is TRBV15, the J call TRBJ2-7; D may be TRBD1 (6 bases). This CDR3 is built from 14 residues. The V end was cut by 3 bases, the J end by 0 bases, with 9 bases between. Per the germline V gene, CDR1 is LNHNV and CDR2 is YYDKDF (reference sequence). CDR3 coding DNA: TGTGCCACCAGCAGGGACAGAATCTCCTACGAGCAGTACTTC. It codes for CATSRDRISYEQYF. Together with reference TRBV15 and TRBJ2-7, the CDR3 gives the full variable domain: DAMVIQNPRYQVTQFGKPVTLSCSQTLNHNVMYWYQQKSSQAPKLLFHYYDKDFNNEADTPDNFQSRRPNTSFCFLDIRSPGLGDTAMYLCATSRDRISYEQYFGPGTRLTVT.

This chain joins TRBV7-8 and TRBJ2-7; TRBD2 matches 12 bases. V lost 5 bases to trimming and J lost 6 bases; unmatched junction nucleotides: 8. Germline CDR1 is SGHVS and CDR2 is FQNEAQ. The CDR3 loop spans 15 amino acids. The CDR3 region is CASSRVASGRGEQYF. CDR3 DNA: TGTGCCAGCAGCCGAGTTGCTAGCGGGAGGGGCGAGCAGTACTTC.

Note on this clone: Other DNA sequences of this sample code for an identical CDR3. The V gene is TRBV18, the J gene TRBJ1-2; 9 nucleotides align to TRBD1. There are 13 residues in the CDR3. V lost 4 bases and J lost 6; bases outside the gene matches: 3. Germline CDR1 KGHSH, CDR2 LQKENI. CDR3 nucleotide sequence: TGTGCCAGCTCACTGGGACAGGGTGATGGCTACACCTTC. Amino acids: CASSLGQGDGYTF.

As DNA, the CDR3 is TGTGCCAGCAGTCCGACGGGAGGGGAGTTGGATACGCAGTATTTT. It encodes CASSPTGGELDTQYF. The chain combines TRBV6-2 or TRBV6-3 with TRBJ2-3; 8 bases fit TRBD2. The CDR3 is made up of 15 amino acids. Germline CDR1 is MNHEY and CDR2 is SVGEGT. The J segment lost 6 bases and the V segment lost 5 bases, leaving 10 bases of the junction unmatched.

The gene calls are TRBV2 and TRBJ1-4, with a possible D match to TRBD1 (5 bases). Trimming removed 6 bases from V and 7 bases from J, with 15 bases in between. The CDR3 has 14 residues. The V gene's germline CDR1 is SNHLY and CDR2 FYNNEI. CDR3 nucleotides: TGTGCCAGCAGCTGGGGCAAGGGTAGTGAAAAACTGTTTTTT. The encoded protein is CASSWGKGSEKLFF.

In its sample, this clone was seen a few times. The chain employs TRBV6-4 and TRBJ2-3; 7 bases are shared with TRBD2. This CDR3 has 15 amino acids. V shed 6 bases, J shed 4 bases, and the junction held 10 bases outside the gene matches. Germline V gene lookup returns CDR1 MRHNA and CDR2 SNTAGT. CDR3 bases: TGTGCCAGCAGCGCGGGACTTAGCGGGTCAGATACGCAGTATTTT. Residues: CASSAGLSGSDTQYF.

This clone was seen once. V gene TRBV11-2 combines with J gene TRBJ2-7; perhaps TRBD2 as D (6 bases). This CDR3 is 14 amino acids long. CDR1 is SGHAT, CDR2 FQNNGV, per germline. Trimming stripped 2 bases from V and 3 bases from J, with 11 bases between. CDR3 sequence (DNA): TGTGCCAGCAGCTTAAACGGGGGTATCTACGAGCAGTACTTC. Amino acid sequence: CASSLNGGIYEQYF. Filled out from reference TRBV11-2 and TRBJ2-7, the complete variable domain reads EAGVAQSPRYKIIEKRQSVAFWCNPISGHATLYWYQQILGQGPKLLIQFQNNGVVDDSQLPKDRFSAERLKGVDSTLKIQPAKLEDSAVYLCASSLNGGIYEQYFGPGTRLTVT.

V is TRBV30 and J is TRBJ2-5; tentatively, D is TRBD1 (6 bases). The CDR3 extends over 13 amino acids. Germline V gene sequence: CDR1 GTSNPN, CDR2 SVGIG (reference sequence). V lost 8 bases, J lost 6 bases, and 19 bases lay in between. The CDR3 DNA is TGTGCCCGAGACCAGGGGCAGAGAAAGACCCAGTACTTC. As protein: CARDQGQRKTQYF.

The rearrangement uses TRBV10-2 and TRBJ1-5; D is possibly TRBD1 (6 bases). CDR3 size: 17 residues. Germline CDR1 reads WSHSY; CDR2 reads SAAADI. V lost 0 bases and J 7 bases, leaving 19 bases between the germline ends. CDR3 sequence (DNA): TGCGCCAGCAGTGAGTCGATCACAGGGCGGAACGACCAGCCCCAGCATTTT. Protein product: CASSESITGRNDQPQHF.

This clone has only one observation. For the CDR3, the DNA is TGCGCCAGCAGCTTGAGTGGGGGCTGGGGTGAAAAACTGTTTTTT. This gives the protein CASSLSGGWGEKLFF. The chain carries TRBV5-1 and TRBJ1-4, with a weak D call TRBD1 (6 bases). Trimming cost V 1 base and J 7 bases, with 14 bases left between them. The CDR3 consists of 15 residues. Germline-derived CDR1 and CDR2 are SGHRS and YFSETQ.

This clone turned up a few times. This chain uses TRBV6-5 with TRBJ1-1; 8 bases align to TRBD1. The CDR3 is 15 amino acids. Losses at the gene ends were 1 base for V and 4 bases for J; bases not matched to a gene: 5. The V gene's germline CDR1 is MNHEY and CDR2 SVGAGI. The chain's CDR3 is CASSYYRDRLTEAFF. The CDR3 DNA is TGTGCCAGCAGTTACTACCGGGACAGGCTCACTGAAGCTTTCTTT.

This clone was observed a few times. V and J are TRBV7-2 and TRBJ1-3; D perhaps matches TRBD1 (5 bases). V lost 5 bases and J lost 2, with 13 bases in between. The CDR3 contains 15 residues. Germline CDR1 is SGHTA and CDR2 is FQGNSA. CDR3 sequence (DNA): TGTGCCAGCAGCCCGCCGTCAGGGACTGGAAACACCATATATTTT. Protein: CASSPPSGTGNTIYF.

This rearrangement joins TRBV28 to TRBJ1-1, with no clear D. Trimming left V 6 bases short and J 8 bases short, with 10 bases between. Per the germline V gene, CDR1 is MDHEN and CDR2 is SYDVKM. The length of the CDR3 is 11 residues. The CDR3 DNA reads as TGTGCCAGCAGAAATACCGCGGAAGCTTTCTTT. Protein sequence: CASRNTAEAFF.